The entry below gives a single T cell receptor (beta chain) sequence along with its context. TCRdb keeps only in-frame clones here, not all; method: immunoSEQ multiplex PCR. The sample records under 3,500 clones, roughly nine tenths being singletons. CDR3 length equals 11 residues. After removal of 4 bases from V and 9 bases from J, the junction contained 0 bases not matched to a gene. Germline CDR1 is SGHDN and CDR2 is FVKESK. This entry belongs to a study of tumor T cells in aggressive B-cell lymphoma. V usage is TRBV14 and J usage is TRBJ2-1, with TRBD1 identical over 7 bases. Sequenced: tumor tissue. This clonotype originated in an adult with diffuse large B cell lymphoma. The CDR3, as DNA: TGTGCCAGCAGCCCAGGGGGTGAGCAGTTCTTC. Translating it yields CASSPGGEQFF.